Reported below is one T cell receptor (beta chain). Germline loops: CDR1 SGHTA, CDR2 FQGTGA. V lost 5 bases and J 1 base, leaving 14 bases between the germline ends. The CDR3 sequence is 16 residues long. TCR beta CDR3 sequences were amplified from RNA transcripts. RT-PCR in the first round (using the HTBI primer set) targeted the TCR CDR3. MiXCR, run by TCRdb on the multiplex PCR reads, gives a single entry per CDR3 protein. The sample holds some 550,000 distinct CDR3 sequences; about a sixth are singletons and the top ten take roughly 3.4%. The source of the sample is a study of T cells in Graves' hyperthyroidism and ophthalmopathy. Background on the study: Peripheral blood was drawn at first diagnosis, prior to all treatment.

The chain is built from TRBV7-3 and TRBJ2-2; TRBD2 is a possible D gene (6 bases). The sample comprised blood. The clonotype originates from a woman in her thirties or forties with Graves' ophthalmopathy. CDR3 coding DNA: TGTGCCAGCAGCGACCGGCCGGGAGTGAACACCGGGGAGCTGTTTTTT. Translated: CASSDRPGVNTGELFF.